One sample yielded the 31 T cell receptor beta chains listed below, sequenced in a study of beta chain features in type 1 diabetes (dated by TCRdb to between 2017 and 2018). The library was prepared using the immunoSEQ multiplex PCR assay. All of the isolated RNA was reverse transcribed with the High Capacity cDNA Reverse Transcription Kit, so expressed TCRB transcripts were sequenced. TCRdb provides this immuneACCESS table in a form limited to in-frame rearrangements. Some clones are lacking; in checked studies, under half of them reflect an unresolved V gene, and why the rest are absent is not known. In this sample the table shows under 450,000 clones, around 15% of which occur a single time. The ten largest clonotypes hold around 0.02% of the sample. The sequenced sample consisted of naive CD4+ T cells from blood. In light of the paper, this sample's cell subset or site label describes: true naive CD4+ T cells. The source is a woman aged 18-30 years in good health.

The sample holds a few counts of this clone. The chain is built from TRBV9 and TRBJ1-1; 7 bases fit TRBD1. CDR1 SGDLS and CDR2 YYNGEE come from the germline V gene. This CDR3 region has 15 residues. Trimming took 3 bases from V and 1 from J; bases not matched to a gene: 6. CDR3 nucleotides: TGTGCCAGCAGCGAACCGGACAGGAGGAACACTGAAGCTTTCTTT. Translating it yields CASSEPDRRNTEAFF.

The CDR3 nucleotides are TGCGCCAGCAGCCAAAGAAGGGACAGGGACAATCAGCCCCAGCATTTT. Translation gives CASSQRRDRDNQPQHF. V usage is TRBV4-1 and J usage is TRBJ1-5; 9 bases agree with TRBD1. Per germline, CDR1 MGHRA and CDR2 YSYEKL. The junction had 5 bases not matched to a gene; V was cut back by 2 bases and J by 3 bases. The CDR3 is 16 residues long.

This clone was counted only a few times. This chain links TRBV6-4 with TRBJ2-1; a possible D gene is TRBD1 (5 bases). This CDR3 has 14 residues. Germline values: CDR1 MRHNA, CDR2 SNTAGT. The germline V and J ends were trimmed by 2 bases and 8 bases, with 13 bases remaining between them. CDR3 amino acids: CASSDQPGYDEQFF. CDR3 sequence (DNA): TGTGCCAGCAGTGACCAGCCAGGGTACGATGAGCAGTTCTTC.

CDR3 amino acids: CASSPAGFASTDTQYF. CDR3 sequence (DNA): TGCGCCAGCAGCCCAGCAGGGTTTGCTAGCACAGATACGCAGTATTTT. The chain has TRBV5-1 and TRBJ2-3; possibly TRBD1 for D (5 bases). There are 16 residues in the CDR3. Germline V gene sequence: CDR1 SGHRS, CDR2 YFSETQ. V was pared by 4 bases and J by 0 bases, with 15 bases between.

V gene TRBV19 combines with J gene TRBJ2-2; TRBD1 is a possible D gene (6 bases). CDR1 is LNHDA and CDR2 is SQIVND in the germline V gene (reference sequence). The CDR3 contains 15 residues. Between the trimmed V and J ends, which lost 10 bases and 1 base, there was a span of 16 bases. The chain's CDR3 is CATTGQSWNTGELFF. The CDR3 bases are TGTGCCACAACCGGACAGTCCTGGAACACCGGGGAGCTGTTTTTT.

The table lists this clone with a few counts. This rearrangement joins TRBV6-5 to TRBJ2-3, with TRBD2 as a possible D gene (5 bases). Germline lookup yields CDR1 MNHEY and CDR2 SVGAGI. CDR3 length: 16 residues. The V end lost 4 bases, the J end lost 2 bases, and 16 bases lay between the germline ends. The CDR3 bases are TGTGCCAGCAGTTCCCCCCGGGGAGCGCTCACAGATACGCAGTATTTT. It encodes CASSSPRGALTDTQYF.

The rearrangement links TRBV7-7 to TRBJ2-1; 8 bases line up with TRBD2. J was trimmed by 5 bases and V by 6 bases; bases with no gene match: 9. Germline loops: CDR1 SSHAT, CDR2 FNYEAQ (reference sequence). CDR3 length equals 15 residues. The CDR3 loop reads CASSLRLASHNEQFF. CDR3 coding DNA: TGTGCCAGCAGTTTACGACTAGCGTCCCACAATGAGCAGTTCTTC.

This clone has a handful of counts. This chain links TRBV15 with TRBJ1-2; 10 bases line up with TRBD1. This CDR3 is 16 amino acids long. After removal of 1 base from V and 8 bases from J, the junction contained 10 bases not matched to a gene. Per the germline V gene, CDR1 is LNHNV and CDR2 is YYDKDF (reference sequence). CDR3 nucleotide sequence: TGTGCCACCAGCAGAGCCTCCCGGGGGACAGGGGACGGCTACACCTTC. Translated, it gives CATSRASRGTGDGYTF.

This clone was counted between two and nine times. The chain recombines TRBV20-1 with TRBJ2-7; D gene uncertain. Germline V lookup: CDR1 DFQATT, CDR2 SNEGSKA (reference sequence). The CDR3 loop spans 11 amino acids. Trimming pared 3 bases from V and 3 bases from J, leaving 6 bases between. The CDR3 DNA reads TGCAGTGCTAGGACTGGCTACGAGCAGTACTTC. Protein sequence: CSARTGYEQYF.

The chain links TRBV5-1 to TRBJ2-7; 7 bases match TRBD1. CDR1 SGHRS and CDR2 YFSETQ come from the germline V gene. With V trimmed by 7 bases and J by 1 base, 8 bases remained unmatched. The CDR3 loop spans 14 amino acids. CDR3 bases: TGCGCCAGCGGACGGACAGGTGGTTCCTACGAGCAGTACTTC. It specifies CASGRTGGSYEQYF.

This chain links TRBV2 with TRBJ2-7; TRBD1 agrees at 9 bases. Germline V lookup: CDR1 SNHLY, CDR2 FYNNEI. The CDR3 sequence is 15 residues long. The V gene end was trimmed by 6 bases and the J gene end by 4 bases; junction bases not matched to a gene: 10. The CDR3 sequence is CASRFTGTGTYEQYF. The CDR3 bases are TGTGCCAGCAGATTTACCGGGACAGGGACGTACGAGCAGTACTTC.

This clone was counted between two and nine times. The sample holds other DNA sequences that translate to the same CDR3. This chain connects TRBV7-2 to TRBJ2-7; 9 nucleotides agree with TRBD2. Germline CDR1 SGHTA, CDR2 FQGNSA. This CDR3 region has 14 residues. With V trimmed by 1 base and J by 2 bases, 0 bases remained unmatched. The CDR3 spells CASSLGLAAYEQYF. CDR3 sequence (DNA): TGTGCCAGCAGCTTAGGACTAGCGGCCTACGAGCAGTACTTC.

V usage is TRBV19 and J usage is TRBJ2-2; 9 bases align to TRBD2. This CDR3 has 15 amino acids. Germline V gene sequence: CDR1 LNHDA, CDR2 SQIVND (reference sequence). V was clipped by 6 bases and J by 7 bases; unmatched bases: 9. The DNA for the CDR3 is TGTGCCAGTAGGACGACTAGCGGACCTGGCGGGGAGCTGTTTTTT. Protein sequence: CASRTTSGPGGELFF.

This clone appeared a few times. V gene TRBV4-2 combines with J gene TRBJ1-1; 9 bases are a match to TRBD1. CDR1 and CDR2 (germline): LGHNA, YNFKEQ. The V and J ends lost 2 bases and 4 bases, in that order; junction bases with no gene match: 5. This CDR3 has 15 residues. The CDR3 here is CASSQWGTGTTEAFF. The DNA of the CDR3 is TGTGCCAGCAGCCAATGGGGGACAGGGACCACTGAAGCTTTCTTT.

The CDR3 loop is CAWSVIRETQYF. For the CDR3, the DNA is TGTGCCTGGAGTGTAATCCGAGAGACCCAGTACTTC. The genes are TRBV30 and TRBJ2-5; unclear D gene. V was shortened by 0 bases and J by 4 bases, with 6 bases between the two germline ends. Germline assignment: CDR1 GTSNPN and CDR2 SVGIG (reference sequence). CDR3 length: 12 residues.

The CDR3 nucleotides are TGTGCCAGCAGAGCGAGTTATAGCAATCAGCCCCAGCATTTT. Amino acid sequence: CASRASYSNQPQHF. This chain links TRBV6-6 with TRBJ1-5; no clear D gene. The V gene lost 6 bases and the J gene lost 0 bases, with 9 bases spanning the gap. Germline values: CDR1 MNHNY, CDR2 SVGAGI (reference sequence). The CDR3 is made up of 14 amino acids.

This rearrangement joins TRBV7-2 to TRBJ2-7, with 7 bases matching TRBD1. Germline values: CDR1 SGHTA, CDR2 FQGNSA. The CDR3 extends over 13 amino acids. V was clipped by 5 bases and J by 4 bases; unmatched bases: 5. In nucleotides, the CDR3 is TGTGCCAGCAGCCTCACAGGGGTTTACGAGCAGTACTTC. The encoded protein is CASSLTGVYEQYF.

This chain links TRBV30 with TRBJ1-1; D is undetermined. The germline V and J ends were trimmed by 4 bases and 1 base, with 16 bases remaining between them. Germline V gives CDR1 GTSNPN, CDR2 SVGIG (reference sequence). This CDR3 has 15 amino acids. DNA for the CDR3: TGTGCCTGGACCGCCCTCTTCCCAGGGAACACTGAAGCTTTCTTT. As protein: CAWTALFPGNTEAFF. The whole variable domain, filled in from reference TRBV30 and TRBJ1-1, reads SQTIHQWPATLVQPVGSPLSLECTVEGTSNPNLYWYRQAAGRGLQLLFYSVGIGQISSEVPQNLSASRPQDRQFILSSKKLLLSDSGFYLCAWTALFPGNTEAFFGQGTRLTVV.

The V and J genes are TRBV7-2 and TRBJ2-7; 9 bases match TRBD2. The CDR3 sequence is 16 residues long. The J segment lost 5 bases and the V segment lost 6 bases, leaving 14 bases of the junction unmatched. Germline V CDR1 and CDR2: SGHTA, FQGNSA. CDR3 protein: CASRGEPGLALHEQYF. Here the CDR3 DNA reads TGTGCCAGCAGGGGGGAACCGGGACTAGCCCTGCACGAGCAGTACTTC.

This clone was counted between two and nine times. The J gene is TRBJ1-5, the V gene TRBV30, with TRBD1 identical over 10 bases. CDR1 is GTSNPN, CDR2 SVGIG, per germline (reference sequence). After removal of 4 bases from V and 6 bases from J, the junction contained 9 bases not matched to a gene. This CDR3 has 15 residues. CDR3 DNA: TGTGCCTGGACCACGGGACAGGGGACTGGTCAGCCCCAGCATTTT. This gives the protein CAWTTGQGTGQPQHF.

For this clone: Other nucleotide sequences in the sample specify the same CDR3. The chain has TRBV30 and TRBJ2-1, with 7 nucleotides matching TRBD2. There are 14 residues in the CDR3. V shed 0 bases, J shed 5 bases, and the junction held 4 bases outside the gene matches. Germline lookup yields CDR1 GTSNPN and CDR2 SVGIG (reference sequence). As DNA, the CDR3 is TGTGCCTGGAGTGTGGGAGGGACGCACAATGAGCAGTTCTTC. Translating gives CAWSVGGTHNEQFF. The complete variable domain, with remaining parts taken from reference TRBV30 and TRBJ2-1, reads SQTIHQWPATLVQPVGSPLSLECTVEGTSNPNLYWYRQAAGRGLQLLFYSVGIGQISSEVPQNLSASRPQDRQFILSSKKLLLSDSGFYLCAWSVGGTHNEQFFGPGTRLTVL.

The rearrangement links TRBV28 to TRBJ1-5; D remains ambiguous. Trimming left V 2 bases short and J 4 bases short, with 9 bases between. From germline, CDR1 is MDHEN and CDR2 SYDVKM. The CDR3 runs to 14 residues. CDR3: CASSLPRKNQPQHF. The CDR3 DNA reads as TGTGCCAGCAGTTTACCCAGGAAAAATCAGCCCCAGCATTTT.

The V gene is TRBV6-1, the J gene TRBJ2-3; TRBD2 agrees at 12 bases. Germline V CDR1 and CDR2: MNHNS, SASEGT. The CDR3 runs to 17 residues. After removal of 4 bases from V and 3 bases from J, the junction contained 8 bases not matched to a gene. CDR3 loop: CASSARLAGVLTDTQYF. The DNA of the CDR3 is TGTGCCAGCAGTGCCCGACTAGCGGGAGTTTTGACAGATACGCAGTATTTT.

The table lists this clone with a few counts. The sample has other DNA sequences that encode this CDR3 too. The CDR3, as DNA: TGCGCCAGCAGCTTGGGCGCCTACGAGCAGTACTTC. Translated: CASSLGAYEQYF. V usage is TRBV5-1 and J usage is TRBJ2-7; D unresolved. CDR1 SGHRS and CDR2 YFSETQ come from the germline V gene. Trimming left V 0 bases short and J 2 bases short, with 3 bases between. The CDR3 runs 12 residues.

This clone was seen more than once but under ten times. V and J are TRBV28 and TRBJ2-7; possibly TRBD1 for D (5 bases). The V end was cut by 1 base, the J end by 6 bases, with 16 bases between. This CDR3 is built from 15 residues. Germline-derived CDR1 and CDR2 are MDHEN and SYDVKM. CDR3 in DNA: TGTGCCAGCAGTTTATTAAGTGGGCAGGGCAGCGAGCAGTACTTC. The encoded protein is CASSLLSGQGSEQYF.

The rearrangement joins TRBV25-1 to TRBJ1-2; 8 bases are a match to TRBD1. Germline assignment: CDR1 MGHDK and CDR2 SYGVNS. The CDR3 spans 14 residues. The J segment lost 8 bases and the V segment lost 5 bases, leaving 10 bases of the junction unmatched. The CDR3 loop is CASSSSSTGAGYTF. The CDR3 bases are TGTGCCAGCAGTTCCTCTTCGACAGGGGCGGGCTACACCTTC.

This clone was picked up a small number of times. The chain uses TRBV2 and TRBJ2-1, with 12 bases lining up with TRBD2. CDR1 SNHLY and CDR2 FYNNEI come from the germline V gene. The CDR3 is made up of 16 amino acids. V was pared by 3 bases and J by 6 bases, with 6 bases of the junction left unmatched. The CDR3 is CASSERLAGDRNEQFF. DNA of the CDR3: TGTGCCAGCAGTGAGAGACTAGCGGGAGATCGCAATGAGCAGTTCTTC.

This clone came up a few times. V is TRBV7-9 and J is TRBJ1-4, with TRBD1 matching over 7 bases. CDR3 size: 14 residues. Germline V lookup: CDR1 SEHNR, CDR2 FQNEAQ (reference sequence). Unmatched junction bases numbered 2, after V lost 3 bases and J lost 4 bases. CDR3 sequence: CASSFGQVNEKLFF. In DNA, the CDR3 is TGTGCCAGCAGCTTCGGACAGGTTAATGAAAAACTGTTTTTT.

This sequence joins TRBV5-4 and TRBJ2-3; 8 positions agree with TRBD2. Germline values: CDR1 SGHNT, CDR2 YYREEE (reference sequence). The CDR3 sequence is 16 residues long. The trim removed 1 base at V and 3 bases at J, leaving 7 bases unmatched. The CDR3 bases are TGTGCCAGCAGCTTGAATTTGGCTAGCGGGACAGATACGCAGTATTTT. Protein product: CASSLNLASGTDTQYF.

The gene calls are TRBV6-9 and TRBJ2-5; TRBD2 matches at 8 bases. This CDR3 has 15 residues. The germline V gene has CDR1 MNHGY and CDR2 SVAAGI. V gave up 5 bases and J gave up 2 bases; unmatched junction bases: 7. CDR3 bases: TGTGCCAGCAGTAACCAGCGGGAGAGGCAAGAGACCCAGTACTTC. Its translation: CASSNQRERQETQYF.

This clone has a handful of counts. The chain joins TRBV11-2 to TRBJ2-1; 11 bases are a match to TRBD2. Germline CDR1 SGHAT, CDR2 FQNNGV. J was trimmed by 7 bases and V by 5 bases; bases with no gene match: 13. This CDR3 is built from 17 residues. CDR3 sequence reads: CASSPAVLAGGLNEQFF. The CDR3 nucleotides are TGTGCCAGCAGCCCAGCGGTGCTAGCGGGAGGTTTGAATGAGCAGTTCTTC.